The clone carrying this T cell receptor beta chain was picked up many times. Its antigen is undetermined. Each donor was a healthy Caucasian. These data are taken from a study of identical twins. General observations from the study: Cross-sectional statistics, not tracking of the same donors, supported the conclusions. Sharing of beta out-of-frame sequences by twins showed a weaker excess. Insertion counts were lower in abundant cord blood beta clonotypes, a trend that memory repertoires did not show.

The V segment lost 4 bases and the J segment 4 bases; nucleotides outside the gene matches: 11. Germline V gene sequence: CDR1 SGHRS, CDR2 YFSETQ. The CDR3 runs to 15 residues. MiXCR was run by TCRdb on the 5' RACE reads, yielding one entry per CDR3 protein. The data show around 220,000 distinct CDR3 sequences, approximately 10% seen once. The sample consisted of memory T cells sorted from blood. The source of this sequence is a man aged 50 to 59 in good health. The V and J genes are TRBV5-1 and TRBJ2-7; TRBD1 agrees at 7 bases. The CDR3 region is CASSPQRQGTYEQYF. CDR3 nucleotide sequence: TGCGCCAGCAGCCCCCAACGACAGGGTACATACGAGCAGTACTTC.